This TCR beta chain was profiled in a study of blood T cell repertoires in COVID-19 (TCRdb year 2020). Context from the whole study: Collaborator samples came from the United States, Italy and Spain and covered acute and convalescent phases of COVID-19. Where HLA class I and class II types were available, the types were taken from metadata supplied by the sample provider, not from assay-based typing. The samples were drawn from two sources: the first 160 participants of the ongoing ImmuneRACE study, and 1,000 to 1,500 subjects contributed by 6 global collaborators. The material from the prospective study consisted of cDNA or gDNA derived from T cells, B-cell-depleted T cells, or PBMCs. Deeply sampled blood TCRbeta repertoires from subjects exposed to, actively infected with, or recovered from COVID-19 were included in the dataset. The sample metadata nearly always contained a de-identified subject ID, COVID-19 status, age in years and sex. The repertoires were released in a freely available public database intended as a resource for research on the immune response to SARS-CoV-2. General findings and caveats noted by the study authors: How much clinical and demographic metadata was included differed by source and by participant, and the metadata was provided uncurated.

V trim: 4 bases; J trim: 7 bases; unmatched bases: 6. As encoded in the germline V gene (reference sequence), CDR1 is LGHDT while CDR2 is YNNKEL. Measured from the cysteine to the phenylalanine, the CDR3 is 15 residues long. Kept here is only the CDR3 DNA, which spans 45 bases and is read in frame from base 1. TCRbeta CDR3 regions were amplified from genomic DNA by means of the immunoSEQ Assay, a bias-controlled multiplex PCR. The original methods were these. The number of nucleated cells in each sample was estimated from the amplification of reference gene primers within the assay. To quantify the absolute abundance of each unique TCRbeta CDR3 rearrangement, sequence reads were collapsed and filtered. Productive Simpson clonality was computed per sample as the square root of Simpson's diversity index over productive rearrangements. TCRdb provides this immuneACCESS table in a form limited to in-frame rearrangements. Some clones are lacking; in checked studies, under half of them reflect an unresolved V gene, and why the rest are absent is not known. V, J and clone size are taken as reported in that table, and D and trimming were inferred from the DNA itself. The sample profile shows hundreds of thousands of clones; around 87% of them were found once. The top ten clonotypes cover 3% to 4% of the sample.

This clone appeared once. Its antigen has not been determined. The input lacks base qualities; no much larger clone sits a single base away. Enrolling through a virtual design, the prospective study's participants ranged in age from roughly 18 to 90 years and lived across some 22 United States geographic areas. Cohort assignment in the prospective study relied on participant-reported clinical history from a screening survey and a study questionnaire. Each participant in the prospective study had whole blood, serum and a nasopharyngeal or oropharyngeal swab collected by mobile phlebotomists. Over an approximately 2-month period, participants in the prospective study had the option of providing additional blood draws and questionnaires. Blood samples from the prospective study were shipped frozen or at room temperature prior to DNA extraction.

This sequence was found in a woman between 35 and 50 years old with acute COVID-19. Input material: PBMCs or T cells enriched from blood (not recorded which). The V gene is TRBV3-1 (or the pseudogene TRBV3-2) and the J gene is TRBJ1-6; the central 8 bases match TRBD1. The nucleotides read TGTGCCAGCAGCCTTGGACAGGGAAGCAATTCACCCCTCCACTTT. Its protein is CASSLGQGSNSPLHF.